This T cell receptor beta chain was retrieved from a study of OX40 agonist ivuxolimab in advanced cancers. Across the study: Every 2 weeks, patients received ivuxolimab intravenously, dosed at 0.01 to 10 mg/kg. Allowance was made for prior anti-PD-1, anti-PD-L1 or anti-CTLA-4 therapy, and roughly 39% had some. Study-wide points: Low clonal expansion, among the lowest seen, marked partial responders at 0.1-3.0 mg/kg.

From germline, CDR1 is SGHNT and CDR2 YYREEE (reference sequence). Trimming left V 2 bases short and J 4 bases short, with 13 bases between. The CDR3 loop spans 14 amino acids. Patients had blood sampled at baseline and again on cycle 4 day 1 and cycle 7 day 1. Data came from immunoSEQ multiplex PCR; TCRdb stores just in-frame clones and leaves some out. The sample records 60,000 to 75,000 clones, 88% being singletons. On this clone: Its specificity is unknown.

This clonotype originated in an adult with an advanced solid tumor such as melanoma, head and neck, liver or kidney cancer. V is TRBV5-4 and J is TRBJ2-7, with D possibly being TRBD1 or TRBD2 (5 bases each). This material consisted of CD4+ or CD8+ T cells sorted from blood, taken in a trial of the OX40 agonist ivuxolimab. CDR3 nucleotide sequence: TGTGCCAGCAGCTTTAGAGGGGAGATTTACGAGCAGTACTTC. Translated, it gives CASSFRGEIYEQYF.